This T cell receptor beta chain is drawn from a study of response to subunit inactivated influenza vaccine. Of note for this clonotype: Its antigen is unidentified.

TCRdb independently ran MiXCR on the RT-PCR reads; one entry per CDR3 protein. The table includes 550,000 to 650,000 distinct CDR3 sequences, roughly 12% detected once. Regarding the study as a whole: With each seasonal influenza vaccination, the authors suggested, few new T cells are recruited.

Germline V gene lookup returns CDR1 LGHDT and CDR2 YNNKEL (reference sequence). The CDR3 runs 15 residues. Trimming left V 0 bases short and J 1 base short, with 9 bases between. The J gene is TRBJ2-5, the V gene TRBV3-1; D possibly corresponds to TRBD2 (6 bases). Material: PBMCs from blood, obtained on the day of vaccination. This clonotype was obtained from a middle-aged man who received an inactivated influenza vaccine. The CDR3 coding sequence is TGTGCCAGCAGCCAAGATGGACTATTCCAAGAGACCCAGTACTTC. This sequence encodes CASSQDGLFQETQYF.